This section outlines one TCR beta chain sequence together with its context. The antigen remains unidentified. PCR employed 60 Vbeta and 13 Jbeta primers. Produced via immunoSEQ multiplex PCR; TCRdb's table is partial and in-frame only. Found here are 210,000 or so clones, just over 75% of them singletons; the top ten hold 2.5% to 3%. This sample is part of a study of cytomegalovirus exposure and HLA in healthy donors. CDR3 length: 15 residues. Per the germline V gene, CDR1 is SGHNT and CDR2 is YENEEA. Germline trimming cut 5 bases from V and 7 bases from J; bases unmatched to any gene: 11. Regarding the study as a whole: In a later analysis, across HLA loci, associated TCR counts were highest for DRB1, lowest for HLA-C. As was reported, the classifier diagnosed cytomegalovirus status with high specificity and sensitivity. Later findings reportedly placed an Asian-associated ancestry cluster below the 666-donor mean for N-insertions. The study flagged fewer than 200 TCR beta chains as cytomegalovirus-associated.

This chain joins TRBV11-3 and TRBJ2-7, with 10 nucleotides matching TRBD1. This receptor was identified in a woman aged 60-70 years in good health and CMV-seropositive. Specimen: PBMCs. The CDR3 DNA sequence: TGTGCCAGCAGCCGTGGGACAGGGGCCCCTAGGGAGCAGTACTTC. This translates into CASSRGTGAPREQYF.